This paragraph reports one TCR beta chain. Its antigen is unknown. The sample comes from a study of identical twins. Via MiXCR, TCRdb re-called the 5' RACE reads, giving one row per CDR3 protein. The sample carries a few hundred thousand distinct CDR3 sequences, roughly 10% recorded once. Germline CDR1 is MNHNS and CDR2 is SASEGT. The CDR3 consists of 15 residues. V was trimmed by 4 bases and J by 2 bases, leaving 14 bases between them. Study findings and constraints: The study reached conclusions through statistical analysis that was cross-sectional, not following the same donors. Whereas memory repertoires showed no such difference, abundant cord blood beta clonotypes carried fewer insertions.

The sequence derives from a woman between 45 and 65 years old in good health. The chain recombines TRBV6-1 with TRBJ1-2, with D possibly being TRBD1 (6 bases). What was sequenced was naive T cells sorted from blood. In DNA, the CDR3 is TGTGCCAGCAGTGTCGACAGGATGGTGAACTATGGCTACACCTTC. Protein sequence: CASSVDRMVNYGYTF.